A selection of T cell receptor beta chains follows, all from one sample in a study of blood T cell repertoires in COVID-19. Assay used: immunoSEQ multiplex PCR; TCRdb lists only in-frame clones, some missing. In the table there are approximately 500,000 clones, 85% to 90% of which are singletons. The sequenced sample was peripheral blood. The receptors shown here come from a woman between 50 and 59 years old with COVID-19, enrolled during active disease. Each CDR3 is given with its conserved first and last residue. A D gene is named only where the DNA matches it firmly. The size entry is marked missing in some rows and otherwise reads once, few, many or a size class.

cdr3_aa cdr3_nt clone_size j_call d_call v_call
CSVEGTPFYGYTF TGCAGCGTTGAGGGGACACCGTTCTATGGCTACACCTTC once TRBJ1-2 - TRBV29-1
CASEKSIPGVRTEAFF TGTGCCAGCGAAAAGTCTATACCGGGGGTTAGGACTGAAGCTTTCTTT once TRBJ1-1 - TRBV2
CATKAGATEAFF TGTGCCACCAAAGCAGGGGCCACTGAAGCTTTCTTT - TRBJ1-1 - TRBV7-9
CASSSEDTQYF TGCGCCAGCAGCTCGGAGGATACGCAGTATTTT once TRBJ2-3 - TRBV5-1
CASSLGLYEQYF TGTGCCAGCAGTTTGGGGCTCTACGAGCAGTACTTC - TRBJ2-7 - TRBV12-3/TRBV12-4
CASSFRRDGDTQYF TGTGCCAGCAGTTTTCGGCGGGACGGAGATACGCAGTATTTT - TRBJ2-3 - TRBV28
CATTTGPNEKLFF TGTGCCACTACGACAGGGCCGAATGAAAAACTGTTTTTT - TRBJ1-4 TRBD1 TRBV6-5
CASSLGGSGNTIYF TGTGCCAGCAGTTTAGGGGGATCTGGAAACACCATATATTTT - TRBJ1-3 - TRBV6-5
CASSMLLAGGSNEQFF TGTGCCAGTAGTATGCTACTAGCGGGGGGTAGCAATGAGCAGTTCTTC - TRBJ2-1 TRBD2 TRBV19
CASSPRAGLNTGELFF TGTGCCAGCAGCCCCCGGGCAGGGCTCAACACCGGGGAGCTGTTTTTT - TRBJ2-2 - TRBV2
CASNSLGPNTYEQYF TGTGCCAGCAACTCCCTGGGGCCGAATACCTACGAGCAGTACTTC - TRBJ2-7 - TRBV28
CASSGRTNTEAFF TGTGCCAGCAGTGGCAGAACGAACACTGAAGCTTTCTTT - TRBJ1-1 - TRBV2
CATSRRESSYEQYF TGTGCCACCAGCAGGAGGGAAAGCTCCTACGAGCAGTACTTC - TRBJ2-7 - TRBV15
CASLRDRGMNTEAFF TGTGCCAGCCTCCGGGACAGGGGGATGAACACTGAAGCTTTCTTT - TRBJ1-1 TRBD1 TRBV6-5
CASSPQGARGNTIYF TGTGCCAGCAGCCCACAGGGGGCGCGTGGAAACACCATATATTTT - TRBJ1-3 TRBD1 TRBV3-1/TRBV3-2
CASSVNGGTEAFF TGTGCCAGCAGCGTAAACGGGGGGACTGAAGCTTTCTTT - TRBJ1-1 - TRBV6-5
CASSLGGTGRPPLHF TGTGCCAGCAGCTTGGGGGGCACAGGGCGCCCACCCCTCCACTTT - TRBJ1-6 - TRBV5-5
CASSPGGGRGNTEAFF TGTGCCAGCTCACCAGGCGGGGGGCGAGGGAACACTGAAGCTTTCTTT few TRBJ1-1 - TRBV18
CASSAQGYTEAFF TGTGCCAGCAGCGCCCAGGGTTACACTGAAGCTTTCTTT - TRBJ1-1 - TRBV9
CASTNRGGDQPQHF TGTGCCAGTACTAATAGAGGAGGGGACCAGCCCCAGCATTTT - TRBJ1-5 - TRBV19
CASSPPGQGYGYTF TGTGCCAGCTCACCACCGGGCCAGGGGTATGGCTACACCTTC - TRBJ1-2 - TRBV18
CSIQLNTEAFF TGCAGCATTCAGTTGAACACTGAAGCTTTCTTT - TRBJ1-1 - TRBV20-1
CASSSQLDGYTF TGTGCCAGCAGCTCCCAATTAGATGGCTACACCTTC once TRBJ1-2 - TRBV7-9
CASSLRLNTEAFF TGTGCCAGCAGTTTGAGGCTGAACACTGAAGCTTTCTTT - TRBJ1-1 - TRBV12-3/TRBV12-4
CATSDLSGGAGYTF TGTGCCACCAGTGATTTGTCGGGGGGCGCAGGCTACACCTTC - TRBJ1-2 - TRBV24-1
CASTPGGRETQYF TGTGCCAGCACCCCGGGAGGGAGAGAGACCCAGTACTTC - TRBJ2-5 TRBD2 TRBV28
CASSQGGTGNTIYF TGTGCCAGCAGCCAAGGGGGCACTGGAAACACCATATATTTT - TRBJ1-3 TRBD1 TRBV7-2
CAWVQGFNTGELFF TGTGCCTGGGTACAGGGATTTAACACCGGGGAGCTGTTTTTT - TRBJ2-2 - TRBV30
CASSLSLWEGRSDTQYF TGTGCCAGCAGCTTGAGTCTATGGGAGGGAAGGTCAGATACGCAGTATTTT - TRBJ2-3 TRBD2 TRBV5-4
CSAQYGDGYTF TGCAGTGCGCAGTATGGTGATGGCTACACCTTC once TRBJ1-2 - TRBV20-1
CASSLVAGSDTQYF TGCGCCAGCAGCTTGGTGGCAGGGTCAGATACGCAGTATTTT - TRBJ2-3 - TRBV5-1
CASSQRTSGSTDTQYF TGTGCCAGCAGCCAGAGGACTAGCGGCAGCACAGATACGCAGTATTTT - TRBJ2-3 TRBD2 TRBV3-1/TRBV3-2
CASSTRRGRGGPF TGTGCCAGCAGCACGAGGCGGGGGCGGGGCGGACCTTTC - TRBJ2-7 - TRBV3-1/TRBV3-2
CAISAGTVGGDTQYF TGTGCCATCAGTGCCGGGACAGTTGGGGGGGATACGCAGTATTTT - TRBJ2-3 - TRBV10-3
CASRIRGLEVTEAFF TGTGCCAGCAGAATCAGGGGATTAGAGGTCACTGAAGCTTTCTTT - TRBJ1-1 - TRBV11-2
CASSLDDGDEAFF TGTGCCAGCAGCTTAGACGACGGGGATGAAGCTTTCTTT - TRBJ1-1 - TRBV7-2
CASSELSGGLSHEQYF TGTGCCAGCAGTGAATTATCGGGGGGCCTCAGCCACGAGCAGTACTTC once TRBJ2-7 - TRBV6-1
CATSDPGTDYGYTF TGTGCCACCAGTGATCCCGGGACAGACTATGGCTACACCTTC - TRBJ1-2 TRBD1 TRBV24-1
CAWARGPGAFF TGTGCCTGGGCCAGGGGGCCGGGAGCTTTCTTT - TRBJ1-1 TRBD1 TRBV30
CASSMGGRVYEQYF TGTGCCAGTAGTATGGGCGGCAGGGTCTACGAGCAGTACTTC - TRBJ2-7 - TRBV19
CASSPGRPVDTQYF TGCGCCAGCAGCCCTGGGCGCCCTGTCGATACGCAGTATTTT few TRBJ2-3 - TRBV4-1
CASSYSWYRGESEAFF TGTGCCAGCAGTTACTCGTGGTACAGGGGTGAGAGTGAAGCTTTCTTT - TRBJ1-1 TRBD1 TRBV6-5
CAWSATVPEQYF TGTGCCTGGAGTGCGACAGTCCCCGAGCAGTACTTC - TRBJ2-7 - TRBV30
CASSPTIPTGSGYTF TGTGCCAGCAGCCCTACCATACCGACAGGGAGTGGCTACACCTTC - TRBJ1-2 TRBD1 TRBV3-1/TRBV3-2
CASSLQVTGYGYTF TGTGCCAGCAGCTTGCAGGTGACCGGCTATGGCTACACCTTC - TRBJ1-2 - TRBV7-2
CASSLVAAEAYEQYF TGTGCCAGCAGCTTAGTCGCGGCAGAGGCCTACGAGCAGTACTTC once TRBJ2-7 - TRBV11-2
CASSFQNGNTIYF TGTGCCAGCAGCTTTCAGAATGGAAACACCATATATTTT - TRBJ1-3 - TRBV5-4
CASRLDRGTFYEQYF TGTGCCAGCAGACTAGACAGGGGGACATTTTACGAGCAGTACTTC - TRBJ2-7 TRBD1 TRBV6-5
CASSPYRDRVRTWGTGELFF TGTGCCAGCTCACCCTACCGGGACAGGGTTCGAACCTGGGGCACCGGGGAGCTGTTTTTT - TRBJ2-2 TRBD1 TRBV18